These 16 T cell receptor beta chains were all obtained from the same sample, sequenced in a study of identical twins. A single record per CDR3 protein comes from TCRdb applying MiXCR to the 5' RACE reads. The table records approximately 500,000 distinct CDR3 sequences, about 15% of them present only once. The same sample was also studied in work on yellow fever vaccine responses in identical twins.

The specimen sequenced was CD4+ T cells sorted from blood. Receptors were obtained from a woman aged 18-30 years in good health.

The V and J genes are TRBV20-1 and TRBJ2-1; 9 bases are a match to TRBD2. The CDR3 runs 15 residues. Per germline, CDR1 DFQATT and CDR2 SNEGSKA (reference sequence). V was pared by 1 base and J by 6 bases, with 7 bases of the junction left unmatched. The CDR3 loop is CSARVPSGNANEQFF. The CDR3, as DNA: TGCAGTGCTAGAGTGCCTAGCGGGAATGCCAATGAGCAGTTCTTC.

This clonotype showed up many times. The gene calls are TRBV14 and TRBJ2-7; weak D call: TRBD1 (5 bases). In germline, CDR1 is SGHDN, CDR2 FVKESK. V lost 1 base and J lost 0, with 10 bases in between. The CDR3 covers 15 residues. The CDR3 DNA reads TGTGCCAGCAGCCAAGGGACATCTAGCTCCTACGAGCAGTACTTC. Translated, it gives CASSQGTSSSYEQYF.

This CDR3 is CASCTSEQETQYF. In DNA, the CDR3 is TGTGCCAGCTGTACATCAGAGCAAGAGACCCAGTACTTC. V is TRBV12-3 or TRBV12-4 and J is TRBJ2-5; D is uncertain. V lost 8 bases and J lost 2, with 12 bases in between. The CDR3 is 13 amino acids.

The rearrangement joins TRBV28 to TRBJ2-3; D perhaps matches TRBD2 (7 bases). Germline lookup yields CDR1 MDHEN and CDR2 SYDVKM. The CDR3 loop spans 15 amino acids. V was shortened by 7 bases and J by 0 bases, with 14 bases between the two germline ends. The chain's CDR3 is CASTTAGASTDTQYF. The CDR3 DNA reads TGTGCCAGCACTACCGCGGGGGCTAGCACAGATACGCAGTATTTT.

The chain joins TRBV7-9 to TRBJ2-5; weak D call: TRBD2 (5 bases). The germline V and J ends were trimmed by 3 bases and 2 bases, with 16 bases remaining between them. This CDR3 is built from 16 residues. Germline lookup yields CDR1 SEHNR and CDR2 FQNEAQ (reference sequence). The CDR3 here is CASSFSSSPLQETQYF. CDR3 coding DNA: TGTGCCAGCAGCTTCTCTAGCAGCCCCTTGCAAGAGACCCAGTACTTC.

Only a few counts were recorded for this clonotype. The chain recombines TRBV28 with TRBJ2-7; D uncertain. The CDR3 covers 14 residues. Deletions cut 5 bases from V and 4 bases from J, with 15 bases between. Looked up from germline, CDR1 is MDHEN and CDR2 is SYDVKM. The CDR3 region is CASSPQGRHYEQYV. DNA for the CDR3: TGTGCCAGCAGTCCCCAAGGACGGCATTACGAGCAGTACGTC.

J is TRBJ1-6 and V is TRBV7-8; D gene ambiguous. CDR1 and CDR2 (germline): SGHVS, FQNEAQ. The V end lost 6 bases, the J end lost 4 bases, and 16 bases lay between the germline ends. This CDR3 comprises 16 residues. CDR3 amino acids: CASRSLPSAYNSPLHF. The CDR3 DNA reads TGTGCCAGCAGGTCCCTTCCGTCCGCGTATAATTCACCCCTCCACTTT. Full variable domain (missing parts from reference TRBV7-8 and TRBJ1-6): GAGVSQSPRYKVAKRGQDVALRCDPISGHVSLFWYQQALGQGPEFLTYFQNEAQLDKSGLPSDRFFAERPEGSVSTLKIQRTQQEDSAVYLCASRSLPSAYNSPLHFGNGTRLTVT.

The chain links TRBV7-3 to TRBJ2-1, with 10 positions matching TRBD2. CDR1 is SGHTA, CDR2 FQGTGA, per germline. CDR3 size: 15 residues. V was pared by 1 base and J by 4 bases, with 1 base of the junction left unmatched. The CDR3 coding sequence is TGTGCCAGCAGCTTAAAGCGGGGGGGATACAATGAGCAGTTCTTC. Amino acids: CASSLKRGGYNEQFF.

The J gene is TRBJ1-5, the V gene TRBV7-9; D may be TRBD1 (5 bases). This CDR3 spans 14 amino acids. V gave up 2 bases and J gave up 6 bases, with 11 bases separating them. Per germline, CDR1 SEHNR and CDR2 FQNEAQ (reference sequence). This chain's CDR3 is CASSLPGRSQPQHF. The DNA for the CDR3 is TGTGCCAGCAGCTTACCGGGACGTTCTCAGCCCCAGCATTTT.

This clonotype has only one observation. This chain links TRBV20-1 with TRBJ2-3; D ambiguous. The V gene's germline CDR1 is DFQATT and CDR2 SNEGSKA (reference sequence). V was pared by 0 bases and J by 7 bases, with 8 bases between. CDR3 length equals 12 residues. This CDR3 reads CSARDQANTQYF. The CDR3 bases are TGCAGTGCTAGAGATCAGGCGAATACGCAGTATTTT.

This clonotype has just a few counts. This chain joins TRBV4-1 and TRBJ2-3, with unresolved D. Looked up from germline, CDR1 is MGHRA and CDR2 is YSYEKL. This CDR3 has 14 amino acids. Trimming removed 5 bases from V and 2 bases from J, with 11 bases in between. CDR3 nucleotide sequence: TGCGCCAGCAGCTCCCCGGAAGTCACAGATACGCAGTATTTT. Amino acids: CASSSPEVTDTQYF.

This chain joins TRBV20-1 and TRBJ2-1; 7 positions match TRBD2. Unmatched junction bases numbered 12, after V lost 0 bases and J lost 1 base. The CDR3 totals 18 residues. Germline lookup yields CDR1 DFQATT and CDR2 SNEGSKA (reference sequence). This CDR3 is CSAREFASGKISYNEQFF. The DNA for the CDR3 is TGCAGTGCTAGAGAATTCGCTAGCGGCAAAATTTCCTACAATGAGCAGTTCTTC.

This rearrangement joins TRBV28 to TRBJ2-2, with 10 bases matching TRBD1. CDR3 length equals 16 residues. V dropped 5 bases and J dropped 3; count of bases not matched to a gene: 6. The germline gives CDR1 MDHEN, CDR2 SYDVKM. The chain's CDR3 is CASSDRGRGYTGELFF. Written as DNA, the CDR3 is TGTGCCAGCAGTGACAGGGGGCGCGGGTACACCGGGGAGCTGTTTTTT.

This clonotype was seen more than once but under ten times. CDR3 nucleotide sequence: TGCAGTGCTAGTAAAGCAACCGGGGAGCTGTTTTTT. This sequence encodes CSASKATGELFF. The genes are TRBV20-1 and TRBJ2-2; D not resolved. Germline CDR1 is DFQATT and CDR2 is SNEGSKA (reference sequence). V lost 3 bases, J lost 5 bases, and 7 bases lay in between. The CDR3 is 12 residues long.

This clonotype was counted at least ten times. The V and J genes are TRBV5-1 and TRBJ2-1, with D hard to call. The CDR3 is made up of 16 amino acids. Trimming removed 4 bases from V and 0 bases from J, with 14 bases in between. Germline V gives CDR1 SGHRS, CDR2 YFSETQ. The CDR3 DNA is TGCGCCAGCAGCGATCCGACCCAGGTCTCCTACAATGAGCAGTTCTTC. Its translation: CASSDPTQVSYNEQFF.

This clonotype came up many times. This chain links TRBV4-1 with TRBJ2-7; D gene ambiguous. The germline V gene has CDR1 MGHRA and CDR2 YSYEKL. This CDR3 region has 14 residues. Trimming pared 2 bases from V and 3 bases from J, leaving 11 bases between. Written as DNA, the CDR3 is TGCGCCAGCAGCCAACGCAGCGTAGTCTACGAGCAGTACGTC. It specifies CASSQRSVVYEQYV.